This record looks at one TCR beta chain sequence and its context. What it binds is unknown. Time point denoted: newly diagnosed GD, antithyroid drugs for less than 3 months. Construction of the TCR library relied on RNA isolated from PBMCs. It was by American Thyroid Association guidelines that Graves' disease was diagnosed. The patients included were those that came from an endocrinology department in Xi'an, China. Between the trimmed V and J ends, which lost 5 bases and 4 bases, there was a span of 14 bases. The CDR3 has 15 amino acids. The germline V gene encodes CDR1 KGHDR and CDR2 SFDVKD. Libraries of TCR beta came from iRepertoire HTBI primers plus Arm-PCR of CDR3 regions. TCRdb recomputed calls from the multiplex PCR reads with MiXCR, one row per CDR3 protein. The sample consists of 600,000 to 650,000 distinct CDR3 sequences, roughly 15% of them appearing once. The sample is drawn from a study of regulatory T cells in long-lasting Graves disease. General study points: Segments TRBV28, TRBJ1-2 and TRBJ2-5 showed preferential usage in persistent disease.

The same data also went into a second study, on T cells in Graves' hyperthyroidism and ophthalmopathy. That investigation notes: HTBI primers were used for first-round RT-PCR of the TCR CDR3.

The gene calls are TRBV24-1 and TRBJ1-3; no clear D. This TCR derives from a woman between 25 and 40 years old with Graves disease. The sequenced sample was peripheral blood mononuclear cells (PBMCs), obtained at new diagnosis, from a patient treated with antithyroid drugs. CDR3 sequence: CATSASRPPGNTIYF. For the CDR3, the DNA is TGTGCCACCAGTGCCTCTCGCCCCCCCGGAAACACCATATATTTT.